Sequencing of this T cell receptor beta chain was carried out in a study of blood T cell repertoires in COVID-19. Original processing notes: Amplification of reference gene primers provided the estimated nucleated cell counts. Data came from immunoSEQ multiplex PCR; TCRdb stores just in-frame clones and leaves some out. V and J calls and clone size are as listed in that table; D and trimming were resolved from the DNA. In the table there are 450,000 or so clones, about 91% of which are singletons. The CDR3 runs 14 residues. V was shortened by 4 bases and J by 2 bases, with 12 bases between the two germline ends. Germline V gene lookup returns CDR1 MGHRA and CDR2 YSYEKL.

The sample consisted of peripheral blood. This clonotype originated in a woman between 40 and 55 years old with COVID-19, enrolled during active disease. The chain joins TRBV4-1 to TRBJ2-7, with D hard to call. CDR3 protein: CASSPGGLTYEQYF. The CDR3 DNA reads TGCGCCAGCAGCCCAGGTGGGTTAACCTACGAGCAGTACTTC.